This record looks at one T cell receptor (beta chain) sequence and its context. Specified time point: cycle 4 day 1 (C4D1), after less than 7 weeks of nivolumab. Relapse after autologous stem cell transplantation occurred in every patient, and brentuximab vedotin exposure varied. TCRdb keeps only in-frame clones here, not all; method: immunoSEQ multiplex PCR. The table has 100,000 or so clones, approximately 94% seen once. This entry is derived from a study of PD-1 blockade in classical Hodgkin lymphoma. The source was peripheral blood mononuclear cells (PBMCs), collected before the fourth cycle of nivolumab. The receptor was derived from a human donor with classical Hodgkin lymphoma.

CDR3 nucleotides: TGTGCCAGCAGCGACGGACAGGGGAAATATACGCAGTATTTT. This encodes CASSDGQGKYTQYF. The genes are TRBV9 and TRBJ2-3, with 9 bases lining up with TRBD1. V dropped 3 bases and J dropped 7; count of bases not matched to a gene: 6. The V gene's germline CDR1 is SGDLS and CDR2 YYNGEE. CDR3 length: 14 residues.